The text below deals with one TCR beta chain. With unsorted samples, genomic DNA was obtained from about 100 million PBMCs. Repertoires were generated with immunoSEQ multiplex PCR, while TCRdb's copy carries only in-frame clones and drops some. The table has around 500,000 clones, almost 80% seen once; the top ten hold around 12%. This sample is drawn from a study of shared clonotypes between healthy human individuals. The trim removed 2 bases at V and 6 bases at J, leaving 1 base unmatched. Germline lookup yields CDR1 PRHDT and CDR2 FYEKMQ (reference sequence). The length of the CDR3 is 15 residues. Sequenced: PBMCs. The receptor was derived from a woman aged 40 to 49 in good health. Some clones in this sample may be carry-over from other donors' samples. This chain uses TRBV13 with TRBJ2-3; TRBD2 agrees at 14 bases. Here the CDR3 reads CASSLRTSGRDTQYF. CDR3 nucleotides: TGTGCCAGCAGCTTACGGACTAGCGGGAGGGATACGCAGTATTTT. The full variable domain, its missing parts supplied by reference TRBV13 and TRBJ2-3, is AAGVIQSPRHLIKEKRETATLKCYPIPRHDTVYWYQQGPGQDPQFLISFYEKMQSDKGSIPDRFSAQQFSDYHSELNMSSLELGDSALYFCASSLRTSGRDTQYFGPGTRLTVL.